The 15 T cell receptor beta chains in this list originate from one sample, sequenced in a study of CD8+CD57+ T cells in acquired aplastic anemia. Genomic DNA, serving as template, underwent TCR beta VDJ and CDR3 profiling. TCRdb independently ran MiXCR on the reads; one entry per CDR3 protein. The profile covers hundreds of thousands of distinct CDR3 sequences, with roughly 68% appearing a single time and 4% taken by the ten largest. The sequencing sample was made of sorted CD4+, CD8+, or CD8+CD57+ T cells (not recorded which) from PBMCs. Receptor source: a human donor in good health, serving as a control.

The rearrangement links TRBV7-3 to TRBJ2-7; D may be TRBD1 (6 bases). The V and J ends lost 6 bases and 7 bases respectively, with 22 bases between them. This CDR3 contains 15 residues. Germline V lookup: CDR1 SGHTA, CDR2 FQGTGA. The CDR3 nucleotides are TGTGCCAGCAGTTGGCCTGGACAGAGGATCACTGAGCAGTACTTC. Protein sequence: CASSWPGQRITEQYF.

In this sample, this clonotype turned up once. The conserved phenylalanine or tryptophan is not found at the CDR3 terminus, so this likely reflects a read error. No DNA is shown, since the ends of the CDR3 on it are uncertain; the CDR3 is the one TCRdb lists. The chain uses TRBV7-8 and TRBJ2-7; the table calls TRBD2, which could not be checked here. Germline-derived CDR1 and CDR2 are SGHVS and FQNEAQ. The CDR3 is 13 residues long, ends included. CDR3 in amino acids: CASSRSSEGTYEQ.

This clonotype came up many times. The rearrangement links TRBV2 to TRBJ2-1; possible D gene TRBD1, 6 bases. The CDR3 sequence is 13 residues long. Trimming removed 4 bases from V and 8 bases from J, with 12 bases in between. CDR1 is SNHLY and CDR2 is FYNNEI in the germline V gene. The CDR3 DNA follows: TGTGCCAGCAGTGTGGAAGGGGGTCATGAGCAGTTCTTC. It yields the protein CASSVEGGHEQFF.

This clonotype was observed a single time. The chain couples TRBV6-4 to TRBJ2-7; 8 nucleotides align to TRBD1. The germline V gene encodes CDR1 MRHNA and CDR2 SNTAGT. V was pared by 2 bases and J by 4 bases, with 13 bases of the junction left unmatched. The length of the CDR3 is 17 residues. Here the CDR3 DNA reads TGTGCCAGCAGTGACCCTAAAGGACAGGGCCTCGTATACGAGCAGTACTTC. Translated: CASSDPKGQGLVYEQYF.

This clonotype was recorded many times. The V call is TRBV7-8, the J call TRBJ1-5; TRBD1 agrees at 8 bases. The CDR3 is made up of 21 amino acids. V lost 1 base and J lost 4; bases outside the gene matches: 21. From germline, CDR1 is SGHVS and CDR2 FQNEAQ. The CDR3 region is CASSLGAYANRGRASNQPQHF. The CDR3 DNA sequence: TGTGCCAGCAGCTTAGGAGCTTATGCGAACAGGGGGAGAGCCAGTAATCAGCCCCAGCATTTT.

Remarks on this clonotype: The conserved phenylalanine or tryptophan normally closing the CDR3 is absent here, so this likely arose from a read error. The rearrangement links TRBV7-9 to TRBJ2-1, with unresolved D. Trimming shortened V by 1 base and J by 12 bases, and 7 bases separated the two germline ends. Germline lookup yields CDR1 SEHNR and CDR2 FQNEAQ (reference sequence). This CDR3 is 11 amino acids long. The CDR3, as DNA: TGTGCCAGCAGCTTAGTTGCTGGGCAGTTCTCC. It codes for CASSLVAGQFS.

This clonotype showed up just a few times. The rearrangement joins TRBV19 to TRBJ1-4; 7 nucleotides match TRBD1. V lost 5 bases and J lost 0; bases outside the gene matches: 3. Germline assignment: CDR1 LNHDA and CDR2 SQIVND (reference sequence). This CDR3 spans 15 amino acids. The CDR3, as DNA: TGTGCCAGTAGTTCCCAGGGGGCAACTAATGAAAAACTGTTTTTT. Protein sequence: CASSSQGATNEKLFF.

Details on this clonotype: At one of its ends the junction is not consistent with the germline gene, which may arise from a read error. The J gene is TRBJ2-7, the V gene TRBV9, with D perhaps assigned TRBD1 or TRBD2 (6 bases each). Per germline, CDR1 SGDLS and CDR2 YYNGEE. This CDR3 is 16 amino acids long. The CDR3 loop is CASSVRGDLNTGELYF. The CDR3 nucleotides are TGTGCCAGCAGTGTGAGGGGGGACTTGAACACCGGGGAGCTGTACTTC.

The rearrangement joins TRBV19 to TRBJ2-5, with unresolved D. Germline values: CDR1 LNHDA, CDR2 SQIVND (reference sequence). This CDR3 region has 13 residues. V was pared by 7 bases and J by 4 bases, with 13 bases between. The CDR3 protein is CASTDLYTETQYF. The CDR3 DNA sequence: TGTGCCAGTACTGACCTGTACACAGAGACCCAGTACTTC.

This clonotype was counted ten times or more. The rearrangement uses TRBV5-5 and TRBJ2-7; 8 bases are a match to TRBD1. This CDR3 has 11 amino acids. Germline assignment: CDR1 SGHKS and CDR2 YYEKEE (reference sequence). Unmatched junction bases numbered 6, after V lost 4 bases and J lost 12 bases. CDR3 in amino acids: CASSPGQGGYF. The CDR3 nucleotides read TGTGCCAGCAGCCCAGGACAGGGAGGGTACTTC.

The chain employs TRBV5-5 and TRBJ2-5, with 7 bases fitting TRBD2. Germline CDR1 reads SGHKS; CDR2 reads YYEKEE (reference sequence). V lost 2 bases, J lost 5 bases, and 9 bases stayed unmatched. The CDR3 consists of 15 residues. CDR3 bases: TGTGCCAGCAGCTTATGGGGAGGGGAACGGGAGACCCAGTACTTC. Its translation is CASSLWGGERETQYF.

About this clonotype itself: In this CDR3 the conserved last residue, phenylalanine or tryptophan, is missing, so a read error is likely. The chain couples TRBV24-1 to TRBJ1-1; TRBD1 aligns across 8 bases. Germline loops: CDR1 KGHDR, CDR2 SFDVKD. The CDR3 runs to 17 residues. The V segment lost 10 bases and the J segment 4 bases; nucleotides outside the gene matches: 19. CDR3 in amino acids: CATTDRGGGRMTTEAFC. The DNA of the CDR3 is TGTGCCACTACCGACAGGGGTGGGGGGCGCATGACCACTGAAGCTTTCTGT.

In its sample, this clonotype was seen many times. In nucleotides, the CDR3 is TGTGCCAGCAGCCGACAGCCGGGACCGATGAGCTCTGGAAACACCATATATTTT. Its protein is CASSRQPGPMSSGNTIYF. The chain is built from TRBV4-2 and TRBJ1-3, with D perhaps TRBD1 (5 bases). Per the germline V gene, CDR1 is LGHNA and CDR2 is YNFKEQ. This CDR3 has 18 residues. Trimming removed 4 bases from V and 0 bases from J, with 19 bases in between.

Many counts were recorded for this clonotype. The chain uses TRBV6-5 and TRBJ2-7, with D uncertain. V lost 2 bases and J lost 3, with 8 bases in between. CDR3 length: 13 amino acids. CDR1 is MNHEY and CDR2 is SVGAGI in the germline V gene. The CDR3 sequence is CASSYKRDYEQYF. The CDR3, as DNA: TGTGCCAGCAGTTACAAAAGGGACTACGAGCAGTACTTC.

The CDR3 loop is CASSELAGGPETQYF. Here the CDR3 DNA reads TGTGCCAGCAGTGAACTAGCGGGAGGGCCAGAGACCCAGTACTTC. J is TRBJ2-5 and V is TRBV6-1, with 12 bases fitting TRBD2. This CDR3 region has 15 residues. Germline lookup yields CDR1 MNHNS and CDR2 SASEGT. Trimming removed 2 bases from V and 4 bases from J; junction bases left unmatched: 2.